This T cell receptor (beta chain) is from a study of blood T cell repertoires in COVID-19. Study overall: PBMCs, B-cell-depleted T cells, or T cells were the source of the cDNA or gDNA that made up the material.

V lost 1 base to trimming and J lost 2 bases, with 19 bases between them. CDR1 is SGHVS, CDR2 FQNEAQ, per germline. This CDR3 region has 18 residues. As handled by the study authors: It was from reference gene primer amplification that nucleated cell counts were estimated. Sequenced by immunoSEQ multiplex PCR; TCRdb stores in-frame clones only, minus some. V and J calls and clone size are as listed in that table; D and trimming were resolved from the DNA. The sample records approximately 250,000 clones, more than 80% being singletons. V gene TRBV7-8 combines with J gene TRBJ2-3; D not certain. The source is a man under 40 who had recovered from COVID-19. Sequenced: peripheral blood. CDR3 sequence reads: CASSLVVVAAESTDTQYF. The CDR3 bases are TGTGCCAGCAGCTTAGTTGTTGTAGCTGCGGAATCCACAGATACGCAGTATTTT.